This T cell receptor (beta chain) was sequenced for a study of T cell repertoires in ileal Crohn's disease. Study findings and constraints: Every patient over 26.8% clonality showed endoscopic recurrence. Active smokers at surgery had more clonal expansions than non-smokers.

A remark on this clone: The antigen remains unidentified.

Patients were adults with ileal or ileocolonic Crohn's disease needing resection. TCRB immunosequencing input was around 540 nanograms of biopsy DNA per sample. The repertoire was sequenced with immunoSEQ multiplex PCR; TCRdb's copy has only in-frame clones and lacks some. The profile shows roughly 29,000 clones, roughly 78% of them singletons. The CDR3 loop spans 19 amino acids. Trimming stripped 4 bases from V and 4 bases from J, with 27 bases between. Germline loops: CDR1 SGHRS, CDR2 YFSETQ. V and J are TRBV5-1 and TRBJ2-1, with D possibly TRBD2 on 5 matching bases. Input material: ileal tissue. The sequence was collected from an adult with Crohn's disease. CDR3 amino acids: CASSHRPYPTRGPYNEQFF. In nucleotides, the CDR3 is TGCGCCAGCAGCCACCGGCCCTACCCCACTAGAGGTCCATACAATGAGCAGTTCTTC.